The entry below describes one T cell receptor (beta chain). This clone's antigen is unknown. Base qualities are not at hand, and no much larger clone is one base apart. Inclusive of the bounding cysteine and phenylalanine, the CDR3 is 14 residues long. Only the CDR3 DNA stays, 42 bases, in frame from base 1. CDR1 SEHNR and CDR2 FQNEAQ are derived from the germline V gene (reference sequence). The V end gives up 4 bases and the J end 4 bases, leaving 5 bases in the junction not matched to a gene. The method behind the library was the immunoSEQ multiplex PCR assay. Following the manufacturer's protocol, the hsTCRB Kit was used to amplify rearranged TCR beta chain sequences. An Illumina MiSeq was used to sequence the TCRB libraries. Per the source publication's procedure: The proprietary platform of the kit vendor was used for demultiplexing, trimming and gene mapping. This is the immuneACCESS table as TCRdb keeps it, with only in-frame sequences that have V and J called. A part of the clones is gone; compared with another copy, unresolved V genes explain less than half, and the rest is unexplained. V and J calls and clone size are given by that table; D and trimming were obtained from the DNA. Recorded for this sample are around 11,000 clones; about four fifths of them occurred a single time. Clones ranked in the top ten supply less than 20% of the sample.

The record originates from a study of a mutant IDH1 vaccine in newly diagnosed glioma (dated by TCRdb to the early 2020s). Regarding the research as a whole: Vaccination was initiated 4-6 weeks after radiotherapy alone, or concurrently with temozolomide cycles in the chemotherapy-containing groups. The week-35 safety follow-up was designated visit V12, and the week-47 end of study was designated visit V13. Peripheral blood was collected at six visits: V03 (baseline), V05, V07, V10, V12 and V13. Before enrollment, patients had received standard therapy of radiotherapy alone, temozolomide alone, or radiochemotherapy with temozolomide; most received the combination. Of the approximately 34 treated patients, around 60% were male and roughly 40% were female, and a mean age of approximately 40 years was recorded. Longitudinal TCRB deep sequencing was done for about two dozen treated patients, wherever samples were available for exploratory analyses.

Study-wide findings and limitations: Immune responses induced by the vaccine were seen in more than 85% of patients across multiple MHC alleles. It was noted by the authors that analyses of patient blood samples could not be reproduced owing to sample limitations. PBMC samples for TCRB deep sequencing were selected based on availability. Pseudoprogression appeared unrelated to alterations in the top peripheral T cell clonotypes detected by TCRB sequencing.

The time point label of this sample denotes: week 47, end of study. Each vaccine dose was 300 ug of a 20-mer mutant IDH1 peptide in Montanide, given subcutaneously with topical imiquimod. Patients were given eight vaccinations, in weeks 1, 3, 5, 7, 11, 15, 19 and 23, which matched visits V03 through V10. The donors had newly diagnosed IDH1-mutant astrocytomas of WHO grade 3 or 4 that showed loss of nuclear ATRX. The samples were drawn from NOA16, a multicentre, single-arm, open-label phase I trial in Germany that tested a mutant IDH1 peptide vaccine in humans for the first time. Genomic DNA for TCRB sequencing was extracted from EDTA blood using the DNeasy Blood and Tissue Kit.

The receptor comes from a young man with glioma. Sequenced material: PBMCs, taken from a glioma patient whose treatment included an IDH1 peptide vaccine. The chain is made from TRBV7-9 and TRBJ1-2, with TRBD1 identical over 8 junction bases. The CDR3: CASSSGGQIYGYTF. The nucleotide sequence reads TGTGCCAGCAGCTCAGGGGGCCAGATCTATGGCTACACCTTC.